These 32 T cell receptor beta chains were all obtained from the same sample, sequenced in a study of T cells expressing NK-cell markers (dated by TCRdb to the early 2020s). The protocol used for the library was 5' RACE. The instrument was an Illumina HiSeq 2000. TCRdb reprocessed the raw reads; every CDR3 protein sequence is a single record, and DNA is not supplied. This sample's table lists roughly 430,000 distinct CDR3 sequences. Clones ranked in the top ten supply less than 7.5% of the sample. Sequences were obtained from blood T cells: a sorted CD56 or NKG2C T cell subset, CD4+ or CD8+ T cells, or bulk PBMC T cells (not recorded which). The receptors originated from a woman between 18 and 70 years old in good health.

The rearrangement joins TRBV11-2 to TRBJ2-4; the D call from TCRdb, TRBD2, cannot be confirmed without DNA. This CDR3 comprises 18 residues. Germline CDR1 reads SGHAT; CDR2 reads FQNNGV. CDR3: CASSFFPRLAGGENIQYF.

The chain recombines TRBV15 with TRBJ1-2. The CDR3 has 15 residues. The germline V gene encodes CDR1 LNHNV and CDR2 YYDKDF (reference sequence). The CDR3 loop is CATSRDVLGNYGYTF. Using reference TRBV15 and TRBJ1-2 for the parts outside the CDR3, the full variable domain is DAMVIQNPRYQVTQFGKPVTLSCSQTLNHNVMYWYQQKSSQAPKLLFHYYDKDFNNEADTPDNFQSRRPNTSFCFLDIRSPGLGDTAMYLCATSRDVLGNYGYTFGSGTRLTVV.

The chain is built from TRBV27 and TRBJ2-5; TCRdb gives TRBD1 as the D gene, but with no DNA this cannot be confirmed. CDR3 length: 14 amino acids. Germline V gene data show CDR1 as MNHEY and CDR2 as SMNVEV (reference sequence). CDR3 region: CASSLVARGETQYF.

The V gene is TRBV15, the J gene TRBJ2-5; TCRdb picks TRBD2, but there is no DNA to check that call. The CDR3 covers 15 residues. Germline CDR1 reads LNHNV; CDR2 reads YYDKDF (reference sequence). CDR3 protein: CATRSSGAIVGTQYF.

This chain joins TRBV20-1 and TRBJ2-7; without DNA, the TCRdb call of TRBD1 cannot be checked. The CDR3 runs 15 residues. CDR1 DFQATT and CDR2 SNEGSKA come from the germline V gene (reference sequence). The CDR3 sequence is CSARKGSGSSYEQYF.

This chain links TRBV15 with TRBJ2-2; as DNA is missing, the TRBD2 call by TCRdb cannot be tested. Germline loops: CDR1 LNHNV, CDR2 YYDKDF (reference sequence). The length of the CDR3 is 17 residues. The CDR3: CATSSRLAGGSVGELFF. Combining the CDR3 with reference TRBV15 and TRBJ2-2 gives the whole variable domain DAMVIQNPRYQVTQFGKPVTLSCSQTLNHNVMYWYQQKSSQAPKLLFHYYDKDFNNEADTPDNFQSRRPNTSFCFLDIRSPGLGDTAMYLCATSSRLAGGSVGELFFGEGSRLTVL.

The J gene is TRBJ2-2, the V gene TRBV20-1; the D call from TCRdb, TRBD2, cannot be confirmed without DNA. The length of the CDR3 is 16 residues. Germline loops: CDR1 DFQATT, CDR2 SNEGSKA (reference sequence). This CDR3 reads CSARDETSGHTGELFF.

The J gene is TRBJ2-5, the V gene TRBV7-9. The CDR3 has 14 amino acids. Germline CDR1 reads SEHNR; CDR2 reads FQNEAQ (reference sequence). This CDR3 reads CASSLEYDQETQYF.

This sequence joins TRBV7-8 and TRBJ2-1; with no DNA, the TCRdb D assignment of TRBD2 cannot be verified. CDR1 SGHVS and CDR2 FQNEAQ come from the germline V gene. The CDR3 is 17 residues long. CDR3 amino acids: CASSTGLQAGGINEQFF.

The rearrangement links TRBV4-1 to TRBJ1-1. Germline V gene data show CDR1 as MGHRA and CDR2 as YSYEKL. The CDR3 has 15 residues. The CDR3 is CASSQTSLVTTEAFF.

V usage is TRBV5-5 and J usage is TRBJ1-5. The CDR3 covers 14 residues. Germline-derived CDR1 and CDR2 are SGHKS and YYEKEE (reference sequence). CDR3 loop: CASSSDGYNQPQHF.

The genes are TRBV3-1 and TRBJ2-5; with no DNA, the TCRdb D assignment of TRBD1 cannot be verified. Germline V gene sequence: CDR1 LGHDT, CDR2 YNNKEL (reference sequence). This CDR3 has 11 amino acids. CDR3 amino acids: CASSQKGTVGF.

The chain carries TRBV7-6 and TRBJ2-1; as DNA is missing, the TRBD2 call by TCRdb cannot be tested. In germline, CDR1 is SGHVS, CDR2 FNYEAQ. The CDR3 contains 21 residues. This CDR3 reads CASSLSTGLAGRNPFFNEQFF.

V is TRBV5-1 and J is TRBJ1-1; TCRdb calls TRBD1, which cannot be checked without DNA. This CDR3 comprises 15 residues. The germline gives CDR1 SGHRS, CDR2 YFSETQ. This CDR3 is CASSPDRGRPIEAFF.

This chain joins TRBV6-2 or TRBV6-3 and TRBJ2-2; TCRdb's D call, TRBD1, is unchecked because there is no DNA. Germline V gene lookup returns CDR1 MNHEY and CDR2 SVGEGT. This CDR3 region has 16 residues. The CDR3 protein is CASSPWTILDTGELFF.

V and J are TRBV6-2 or TRBV6-3 and TRBJ2-1; TCRdb's D call of TRBD1 is untestable without DNA. Germline CDR1 and CDR2: MNHEY and SVGEGT. The CDR3 is made up of 14 amino acids. The CDR3 sequence is CASSRESSYNEQFF.

The chain links TRBV7-9 to TRBJ1-2; the D gene TCRdb calls, TRBD1, cannot be checked with no DNA. Germline lookup yields CDR1 SEHNR and CDR2 FQNEAQ (reference sequence). This CDR3 region has 15 residues. CDR3 in amino acids: CASSLVETGHYGYTF.

The J gene is TRBJ2-3, the V gene TRBV20-1; TCRdb's D gene call, TRBD1, goes unchecked for lack of DNA. The CDR3 sequence is 16 residues long. Germline lookup yields CDR1 DFQATT and CDR2 SNEGSKA (reference sequence). CDR3 protein: CSARPTTRDGTDTQYF.

The chain couples TRBV29-1 to TRBJ2-5; there is no DNA to check the TCRdb D call of TRBD1. This CDR3 spans 12 amino acids. Germline V CDR1 and CDR2: SQVTM, ANQGSEA. CDR3 region: CSVTGFGETQYF. Supplemented by reference TRBV29-1 and TRBJ2-5, the full variable domain reads SAVISQKPSRDICQRGTSLTIQCQVDSQVTMMFWYRQQPGQSLTLIATANQGSEATYESGFVIDKFPISRPNLTFSTLTVSNMSPEDSSIYLCSVTGFGETQYFGPGTRLLVL.

The V and J genes are TRBV7-9 and TRBJ2-7; the D call of TRBD1 rests on TCRdb alone, since no DNA is present to check it. Germline CDR1 reads SEHNR; CDR2 reads FQNEAQ (reference sequence). There are 14 residues in the CDR3. The CDR3 sequence is CASSLAATVYEQYF.

The V gene is TRBV20-1, the J gene TRBJ2-1; the D call of TRBD2 rests on TCRdb alone, since no DNA is present to check it. In germline, CDR1 is DFQATT, CDR2 SNEGSKA (reference sequence). This CDR3 comprises 15 residues. The CDR3 reads CSARLAGVLYNEQFF.

V and J are TRBV27 and TRBJ2-5; TCRdb indicates TRBD2, and absent DNA this call remains unverified. The CDR3 has 13 residues. Germline assignment: CDR1 MNHEY and CDR2 SMNVEV (reference sequence). This CDR3 reads CASSFEGQETQYF.

The rearrangement uses TRBV28 and TRBJ2-7; the TCRdb D gene call, TRBD1, has no DNA to confirm it. The germline V gene has CDR1 MDHEN and CDR2 SYDVKM. This CDR3 is 16 amino acids long. CDR3 loop: CASSLTGTGGSGEQYF. Based on the CDR3 plus reference TRBV28 and TRBJ2-7, the full variable domain is DVKVTQSSRYLVKRTGEKVFLECVQDMDHENMFWYRQDPGLGLRLIYFSYDVKMKEKGDIPEGYSVSREKKERFSLILESASTNQTSMYLCASSLTGTGGSGEQYFGPGTRLTVT.

The genes are TRBV7-9 and TRBJ2-5. The V gene's germline CDR1 is SEHNR and CDR2 FQNEAQ (reference sequence). This CDR3 has 13 residues. Here the CDR3 reads CASSYKGQETQYF.

The chain uses TRBV10-3 and TRBJ1-3. This CDR3 spans 14 amino acids. CDR1 is ENHRY, CDR2 SYGVKD, per germline. The CDR3 is CAIRRGGSGNTIYF.

The chain has TRBV20-1 and TRBJ2-3; the D call from TCRdb, TRBD2, cannot be confirmed without DNA. The CDR3 loop spans 17 amino acids. The germline V gene encodes CDR1 DFQATT and CDR2 SNEGSKA (reference sequence). CDR3 sequence: CSARLGLAGFRGDTQYF.

This chain uses TRBV10-3 with TRBJ1-1; TCRdb's D call of TRBD1 is untestable without DNA. Germline V gives CDR1 ENHRY, CDR2 SYGVKD. CDR3 length: 14 residues. The CDR3 spells CAAKSGQTNTEAFF.

The chain couples TRBV11-2 to TRBJ2-3; the TRBD2 assignment by TCRdb is unverifiable without DNA. The CDR3 spans 19 residues. CDR1 and CDR2 from the germline V gene are SGHAT and FQNNGV. The CDR3: CASSLGILSGGDRTDTQYF.

V is TRBV5-1 and J is TRBJ2-1; checking the TCRdb D call of TRBD1 is not possible without DNA. This CDR3 contains 15 residues. Germline CDR1 SGHRS, CDR2 YFSETQ. The CDR3: CASSRQGEFGNEQFF.

This chain connects TRBV12-3 or TRBV12-4 to TRBJ2-3; without DNA, the TCRdb call of TRBD1 cannot be checked. The CDR3 is 14 residues long. The CDR3 protein is CASLGHRSTDTQYF.

The gene calls are TRBV20-1 and TRBJ2-3; TCRdb picks TRBD1, but there is no DNA to check that call. The CDR3 spans 17 residues. Germline loops: CDR1 DFQATT, CDR2 SNEGSKA (reference sequence). CDR3 loop: CSARPYREGGSPDTQYF.

V is TRBV7-9 and J is TRBJ1-1; TCRdb names TRBD1, which stays unverified in the absence of DNA. CDR3 length: 13 amino acids. Germline V lookup: CDR1 SEHNR, CDR2 FQNEAQ (reference sequence). CDR3 in amino acids: CASSLDPQEEAFF.